The T cell receptor (beta chain) under discussion was sequenced for a study of shared clonotypes between healthy human individuals. On the study more broadly: Contributing individuals were two females and a few males aged 18 to 49.

Only one count was recorded for this clone. An even split of each subset's genomic DNA across several immunoSEQ plates was performed. The assay was immunoSEQ multiplex PCR, and TCRdb's table has in-frame clones only and misses some. The data show hundreds of thousands of clones, roughly 77% seen once. The CDR3 totals 13 residues. The germline CDR1 and CDR2 sequences are GTSNPN and SVGIG (reference sequence). Trimming cost V 4 bases and J 4 bases, with 13 bases left between them. The chain employs TRBV30 and TRBJ2-5; D gene uncertain. Sequenced sample: PBMCs. The sequence was collected from a woman in her thirties or forties in good health. Some clones in this sample may be carry-over from other donors' samples. The CDR3 sequence is CAWTLGLRETQYF. DNA of the CDR3: TGTGCCTGGACCCTGGGCCTGCGAGAGACCCAGTACTTC.